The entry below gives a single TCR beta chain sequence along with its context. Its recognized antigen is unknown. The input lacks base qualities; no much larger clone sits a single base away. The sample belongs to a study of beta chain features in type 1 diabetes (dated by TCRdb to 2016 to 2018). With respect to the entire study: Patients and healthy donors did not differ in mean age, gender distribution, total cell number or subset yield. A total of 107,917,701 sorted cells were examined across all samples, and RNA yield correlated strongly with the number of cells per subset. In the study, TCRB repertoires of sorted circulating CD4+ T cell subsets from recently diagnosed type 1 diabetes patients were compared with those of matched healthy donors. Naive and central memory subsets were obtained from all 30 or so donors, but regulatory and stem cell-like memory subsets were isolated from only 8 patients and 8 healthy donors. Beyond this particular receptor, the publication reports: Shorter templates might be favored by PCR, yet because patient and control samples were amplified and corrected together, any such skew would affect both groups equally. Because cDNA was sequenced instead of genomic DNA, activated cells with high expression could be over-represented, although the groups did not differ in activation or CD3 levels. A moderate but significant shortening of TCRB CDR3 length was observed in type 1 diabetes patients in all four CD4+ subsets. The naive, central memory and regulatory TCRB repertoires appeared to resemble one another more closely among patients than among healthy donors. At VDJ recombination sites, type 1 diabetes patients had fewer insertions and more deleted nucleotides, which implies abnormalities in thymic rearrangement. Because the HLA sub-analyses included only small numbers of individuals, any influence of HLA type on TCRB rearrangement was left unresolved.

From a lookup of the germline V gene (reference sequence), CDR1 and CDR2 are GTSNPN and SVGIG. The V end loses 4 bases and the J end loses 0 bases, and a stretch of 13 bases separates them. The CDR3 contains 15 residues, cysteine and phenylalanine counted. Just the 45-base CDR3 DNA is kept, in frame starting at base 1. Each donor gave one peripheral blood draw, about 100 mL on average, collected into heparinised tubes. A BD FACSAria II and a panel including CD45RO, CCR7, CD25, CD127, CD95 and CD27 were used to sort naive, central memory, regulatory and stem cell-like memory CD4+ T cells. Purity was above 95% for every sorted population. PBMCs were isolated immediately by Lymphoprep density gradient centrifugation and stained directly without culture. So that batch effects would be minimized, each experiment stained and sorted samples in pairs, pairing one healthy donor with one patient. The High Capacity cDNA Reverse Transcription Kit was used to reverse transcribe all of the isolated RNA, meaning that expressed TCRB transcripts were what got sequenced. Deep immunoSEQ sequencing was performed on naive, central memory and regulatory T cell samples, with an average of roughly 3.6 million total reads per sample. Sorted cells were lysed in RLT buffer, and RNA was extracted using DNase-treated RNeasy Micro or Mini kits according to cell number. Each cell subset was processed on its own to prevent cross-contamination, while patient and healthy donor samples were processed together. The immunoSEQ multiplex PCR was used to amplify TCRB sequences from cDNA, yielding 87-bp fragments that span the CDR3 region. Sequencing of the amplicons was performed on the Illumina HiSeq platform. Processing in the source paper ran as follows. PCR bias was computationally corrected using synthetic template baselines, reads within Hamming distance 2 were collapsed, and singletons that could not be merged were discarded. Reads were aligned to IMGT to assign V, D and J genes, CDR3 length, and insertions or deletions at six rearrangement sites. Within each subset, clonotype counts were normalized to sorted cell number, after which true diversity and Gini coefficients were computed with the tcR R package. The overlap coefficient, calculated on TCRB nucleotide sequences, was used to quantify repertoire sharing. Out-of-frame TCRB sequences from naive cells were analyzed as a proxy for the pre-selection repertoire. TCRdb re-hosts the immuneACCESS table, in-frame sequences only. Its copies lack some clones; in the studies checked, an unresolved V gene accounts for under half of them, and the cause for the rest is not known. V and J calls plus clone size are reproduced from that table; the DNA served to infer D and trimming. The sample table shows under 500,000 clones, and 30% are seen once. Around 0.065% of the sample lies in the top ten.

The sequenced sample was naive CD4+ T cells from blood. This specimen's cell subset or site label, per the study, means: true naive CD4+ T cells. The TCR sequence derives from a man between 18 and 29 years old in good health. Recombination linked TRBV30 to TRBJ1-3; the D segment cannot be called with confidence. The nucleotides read TGTGCCTGGACCCCCGACTTACTCTCTGGAAACACCATATATTTT. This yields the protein CAWTPDLLSGNTIYF.